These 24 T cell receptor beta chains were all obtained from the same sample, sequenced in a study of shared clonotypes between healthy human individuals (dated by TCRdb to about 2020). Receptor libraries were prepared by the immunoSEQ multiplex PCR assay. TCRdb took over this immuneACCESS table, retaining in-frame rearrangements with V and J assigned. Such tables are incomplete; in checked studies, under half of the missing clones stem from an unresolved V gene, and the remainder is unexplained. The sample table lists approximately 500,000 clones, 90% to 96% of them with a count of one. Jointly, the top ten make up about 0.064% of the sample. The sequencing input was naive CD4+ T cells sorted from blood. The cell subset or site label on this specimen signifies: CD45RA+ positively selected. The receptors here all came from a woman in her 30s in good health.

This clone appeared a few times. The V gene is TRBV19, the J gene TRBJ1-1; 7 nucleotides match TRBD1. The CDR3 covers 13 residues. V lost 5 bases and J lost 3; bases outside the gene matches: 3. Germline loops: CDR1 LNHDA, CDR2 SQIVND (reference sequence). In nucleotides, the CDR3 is TGTGCCAGTAGTTCCGGGACAGACACTGAAGCTTTCTTT. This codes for CASSSGTDTEAFF.

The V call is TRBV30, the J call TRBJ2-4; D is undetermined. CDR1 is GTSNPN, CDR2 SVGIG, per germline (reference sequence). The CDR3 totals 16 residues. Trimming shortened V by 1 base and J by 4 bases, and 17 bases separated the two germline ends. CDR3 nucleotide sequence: TGTGCCTGGAGTGCCGCCACACGGACCCCTAAAAACATTCAGTACTTC. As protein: CAWSAATRTPKNIQYF.

The CDR3 sequence: CASSWTDNTEAFF. CDR3 bases: TGCGCCAGCTCATGGACAGATAACACTGAAGCTTTCTTT. The chain recombines TRBV5-1 with TRBJ1-1, with D possibly TRBD1 on 6 matching bases. V dropped 7 bases and J dropped 2 bases, with 12 bases sitting between them. The CDR3 totals 13 residues. In germline, CDR1 is SGHRS, CDR2 YFSETQ.

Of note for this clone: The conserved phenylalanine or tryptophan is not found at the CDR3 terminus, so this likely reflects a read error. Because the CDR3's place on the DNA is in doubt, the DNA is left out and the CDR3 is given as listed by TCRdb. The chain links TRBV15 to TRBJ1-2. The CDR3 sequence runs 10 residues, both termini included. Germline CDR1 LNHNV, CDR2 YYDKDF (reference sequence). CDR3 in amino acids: CATSGRTASL.

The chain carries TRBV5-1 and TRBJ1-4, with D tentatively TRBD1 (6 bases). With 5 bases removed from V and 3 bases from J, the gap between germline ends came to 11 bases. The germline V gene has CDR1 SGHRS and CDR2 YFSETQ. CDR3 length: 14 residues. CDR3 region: CASRVQGSNEKLFF. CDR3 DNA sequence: TGCGCCAGCAGGGTTCAGGGGTCTAATGAAAAACTGTTTTTT.

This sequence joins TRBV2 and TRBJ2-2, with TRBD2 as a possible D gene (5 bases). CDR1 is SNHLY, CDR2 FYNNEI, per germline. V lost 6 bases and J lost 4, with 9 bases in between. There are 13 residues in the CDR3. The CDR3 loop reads CASRSEGTGELFF. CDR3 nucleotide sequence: TGTGCCAGCAGATCCGAGGGCACCGGGGAGCTGTTTTTT. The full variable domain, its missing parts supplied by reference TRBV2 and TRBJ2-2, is EPEVTQTPSHQVTQMGQEVILRCVPISNHLYFYWYRQILGQKVEFLVSFYNNEISEKSEIFDDQFSVERPDGSNFTLKIRSTKLEDSAMYFCASRSEGTGELFFGEGSRLTVL.

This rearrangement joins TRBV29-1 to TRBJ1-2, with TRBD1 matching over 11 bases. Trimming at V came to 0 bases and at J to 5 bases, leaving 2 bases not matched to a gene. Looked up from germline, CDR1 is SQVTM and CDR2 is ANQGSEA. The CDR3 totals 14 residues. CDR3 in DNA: TGCAGCGTTGAAGAGGGGACAGGGGGTTATGGCTACACCTTC. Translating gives CSVEEGTGGYGYTF.

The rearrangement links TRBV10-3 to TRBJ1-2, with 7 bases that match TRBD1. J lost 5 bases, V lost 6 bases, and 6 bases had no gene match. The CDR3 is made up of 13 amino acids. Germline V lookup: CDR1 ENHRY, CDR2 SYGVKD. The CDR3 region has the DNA TGTGCCATCAGGGGGGAGGGGGCGTATGGCTACACCTTC. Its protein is CAIRGEGAYGYTF.

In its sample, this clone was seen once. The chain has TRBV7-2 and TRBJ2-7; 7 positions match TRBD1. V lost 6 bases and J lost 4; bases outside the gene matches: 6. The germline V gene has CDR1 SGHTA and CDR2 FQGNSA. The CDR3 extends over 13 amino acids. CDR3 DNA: TGTGCCAGCAGGTCCGGGACAGCGTACGAGCAGTACTTC. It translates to CASRSGTAYEQYF. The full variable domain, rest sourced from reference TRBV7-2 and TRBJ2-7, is GAGVSQSPSNKVTEKGKDVELRCDPISGHTALYWYRQSLGQGLEFLIYFQGNSAPDKSGLPSDRFSAERTGGSVSTLTIQRTQQEDSAVYLCASRSGTAYEQYFGPGTRLTVT.

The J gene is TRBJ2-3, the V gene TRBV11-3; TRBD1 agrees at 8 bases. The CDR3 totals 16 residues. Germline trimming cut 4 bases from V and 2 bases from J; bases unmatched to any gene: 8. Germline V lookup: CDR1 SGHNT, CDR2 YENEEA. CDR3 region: CASSSTGTGHTDTQYF. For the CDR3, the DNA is TGTGCCAGCAGCTCGACCGGGACAGGCCACACAGATACGCAGTATTTT.

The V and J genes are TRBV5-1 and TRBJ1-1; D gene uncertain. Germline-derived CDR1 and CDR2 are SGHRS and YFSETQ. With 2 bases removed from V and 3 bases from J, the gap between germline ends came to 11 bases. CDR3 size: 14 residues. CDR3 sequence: CASSFFGRDTEAFF. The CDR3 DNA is TGCGCCAGCAGCTTTTTTGGGAGGGACACTGAAGCTTTCTTT. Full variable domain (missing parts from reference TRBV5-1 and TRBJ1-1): KAGVTQTPRYLIKTRGQQVTLSCSPISGHRSVSWYQQTPGQGLQFLFEYFSETQRNKGNFPGRFSGRQFSNSRSEMNVSTLELGDSALYLCASSFFGRDTEAFFGQGTRLTVV.

CDR3 region: CASSLTVVGTDTQYF. DNA for the CDR3: TGTGCCAGCAGCTTAACGGTGGTGGGCACAGATACGCAGTATTTT. This rearrangement joins TRBV7-3 to TRBJ2-3, with D hard to call. The CDR3 loop spans 15 amino acids. Trimming removed 0 bases at V and 1 base at J, with 8 bases between. Germline V gene lookup returns CDR1 SGHTA and CDR2 FQGTGA.

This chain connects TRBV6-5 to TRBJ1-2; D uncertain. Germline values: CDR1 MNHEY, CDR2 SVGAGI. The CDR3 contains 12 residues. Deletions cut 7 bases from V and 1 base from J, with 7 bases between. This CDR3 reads CASMDLNYGYTF. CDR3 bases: TGTGCCAGCATGGATCTTAACTATGGCTACACCTTC.

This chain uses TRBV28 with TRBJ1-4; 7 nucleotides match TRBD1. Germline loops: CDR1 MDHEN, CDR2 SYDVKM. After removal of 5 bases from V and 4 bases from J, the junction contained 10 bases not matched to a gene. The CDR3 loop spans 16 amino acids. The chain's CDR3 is CASSPRQQGFNEKLFF. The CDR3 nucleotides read TGTGCCAGCAGTCCGAGACAACAGGGGTTTAATGAAAAACTGTTTTTT.

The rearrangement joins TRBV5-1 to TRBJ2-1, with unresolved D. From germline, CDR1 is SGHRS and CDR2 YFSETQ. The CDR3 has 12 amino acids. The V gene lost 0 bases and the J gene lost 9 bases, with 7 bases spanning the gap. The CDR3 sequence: CASSLEGIEQFF. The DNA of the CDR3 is TGCGCCAGCAGCTTGGAGGGAATTGAGCAGTTCTTC.

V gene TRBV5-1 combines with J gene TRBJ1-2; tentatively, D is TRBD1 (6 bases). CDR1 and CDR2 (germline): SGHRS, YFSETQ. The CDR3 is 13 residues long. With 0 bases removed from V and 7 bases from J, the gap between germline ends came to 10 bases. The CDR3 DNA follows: TGCGCCAGCAGCTTGGGGGGGCGAGGTGGCTACACCTTC. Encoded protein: CASSLGGRGGYTF.

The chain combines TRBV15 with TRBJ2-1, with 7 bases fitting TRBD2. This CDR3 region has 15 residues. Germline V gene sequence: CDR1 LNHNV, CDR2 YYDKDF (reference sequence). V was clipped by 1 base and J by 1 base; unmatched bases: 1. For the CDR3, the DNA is TGTGCCACCAGCAGAGGGGGGGGATCCTACAATGAGCAGTTCTTC. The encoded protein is CATSRGGGSYNEQFF.

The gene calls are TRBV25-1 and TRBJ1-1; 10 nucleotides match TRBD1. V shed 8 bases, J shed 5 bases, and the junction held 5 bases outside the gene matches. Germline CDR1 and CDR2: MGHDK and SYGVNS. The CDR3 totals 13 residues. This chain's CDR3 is CASRQGASTEAFF. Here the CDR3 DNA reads TGTGCCAGCCGACAGGGGGCAAGTACTGAAGCTTTCTTT.

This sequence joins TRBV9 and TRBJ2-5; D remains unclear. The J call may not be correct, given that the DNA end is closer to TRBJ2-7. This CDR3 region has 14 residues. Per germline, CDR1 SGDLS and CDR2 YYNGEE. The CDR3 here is CASSVAPNSYEQYF. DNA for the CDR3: TGTGCCAGCAGCGTAGCGCCAAACTCCTACGAGCAGTACTTC.

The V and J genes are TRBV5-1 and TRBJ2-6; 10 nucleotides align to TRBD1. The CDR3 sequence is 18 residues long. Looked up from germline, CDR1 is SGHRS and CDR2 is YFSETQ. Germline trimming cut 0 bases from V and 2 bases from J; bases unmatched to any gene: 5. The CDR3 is CASSLVGQGVTGANVLTF. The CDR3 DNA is TGCGCCAGCAGCTTGGTTGGACAGGGGGTCACTGGGGCCAACGTCCTGACTTTC.

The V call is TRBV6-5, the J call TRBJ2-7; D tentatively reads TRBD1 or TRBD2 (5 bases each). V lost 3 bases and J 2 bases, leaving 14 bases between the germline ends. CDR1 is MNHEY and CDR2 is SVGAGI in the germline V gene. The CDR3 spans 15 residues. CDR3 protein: CASSYFYEGTYEQYF. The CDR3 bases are TGTGCCAGCAGTTATTTCTACGAGGGGACCTACGAGCAGTACTTC.

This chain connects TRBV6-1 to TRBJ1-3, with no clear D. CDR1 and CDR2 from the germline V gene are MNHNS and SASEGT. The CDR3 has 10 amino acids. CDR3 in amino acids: CAADGNTIYF. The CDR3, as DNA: TGTGCAGCTGACGGAAACACCATATATTTT.

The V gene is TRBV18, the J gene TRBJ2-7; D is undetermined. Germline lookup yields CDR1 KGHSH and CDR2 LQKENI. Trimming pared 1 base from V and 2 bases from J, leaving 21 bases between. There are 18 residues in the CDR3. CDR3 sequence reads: CASSPLSLTSTIAYEQYF. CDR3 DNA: TGTGCCAGCTCACCACTTTCTCTGACATCCACAATTGCCTACGAGCAGTACTTC.

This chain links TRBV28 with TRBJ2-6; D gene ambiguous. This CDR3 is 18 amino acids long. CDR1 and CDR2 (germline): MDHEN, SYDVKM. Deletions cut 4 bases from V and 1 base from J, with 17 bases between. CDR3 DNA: TGTGCCAGCAGTTCAATCCGGATCCAAGGGTCTGGGGCCAACGTCCTGACTTTC. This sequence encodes CASSSIRIQGSGANVLTF.